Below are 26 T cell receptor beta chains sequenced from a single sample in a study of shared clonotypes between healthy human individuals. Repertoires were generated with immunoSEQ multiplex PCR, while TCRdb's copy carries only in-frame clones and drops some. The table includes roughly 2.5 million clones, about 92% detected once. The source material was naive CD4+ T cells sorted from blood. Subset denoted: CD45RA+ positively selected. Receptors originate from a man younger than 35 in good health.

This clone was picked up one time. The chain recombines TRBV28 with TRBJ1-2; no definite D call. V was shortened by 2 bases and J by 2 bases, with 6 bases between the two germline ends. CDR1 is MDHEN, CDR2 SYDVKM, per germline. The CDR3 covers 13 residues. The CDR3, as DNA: TGTGCCAGCAGTTTACAGGTGAACTATGGCTACACCTTC. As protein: CASSLQVNYGYTF.

The CDR3 reads CASTLLRLGSCGTDTQYF. The CDR3 region has the DNA TGTGCCAGCACCCTCCTACGGTTGGGGAGTTGCGGCACAGATACGCAGTATTTT. The rearrangement uses TRBV9 and TRBJ2-3; D possibly corresponds to TRBD2 (5 bases). The CDR3 loop spans 18 amino acids. V was shortened by 6 bases and J by 1 base, with 24 bases between the two germline ends. Germline V CDR1 and CDR2: SGDLS, YYNGEE.

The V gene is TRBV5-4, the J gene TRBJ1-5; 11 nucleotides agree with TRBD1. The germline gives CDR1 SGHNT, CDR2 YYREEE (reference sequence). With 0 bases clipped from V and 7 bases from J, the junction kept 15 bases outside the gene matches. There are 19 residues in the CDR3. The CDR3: CASSLERDRGVSPLQPQHF. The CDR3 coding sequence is TGTGCCAGCAGCTTGGAAAGGGACAGGGGGGTAAGTCCTTTGCAGCCCCAGCATTTT.

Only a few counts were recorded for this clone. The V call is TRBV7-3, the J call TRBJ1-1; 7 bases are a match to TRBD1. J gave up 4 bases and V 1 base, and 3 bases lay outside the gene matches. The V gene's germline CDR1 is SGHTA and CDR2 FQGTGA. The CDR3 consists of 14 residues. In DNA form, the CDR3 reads TGTGCCAGCAGCTTAAACAGGGGAGCCACTGAAGCTTTCTTT. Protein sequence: CASSLNRGATEAFF.

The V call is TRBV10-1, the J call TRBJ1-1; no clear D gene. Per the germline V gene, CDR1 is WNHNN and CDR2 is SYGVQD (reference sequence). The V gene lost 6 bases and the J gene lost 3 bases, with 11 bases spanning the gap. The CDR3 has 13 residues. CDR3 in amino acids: CASSPTKDTEAFF. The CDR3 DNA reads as TGCGCCAGCAGCCCTACAAAGGACACTGAAGCTTTCTTT.

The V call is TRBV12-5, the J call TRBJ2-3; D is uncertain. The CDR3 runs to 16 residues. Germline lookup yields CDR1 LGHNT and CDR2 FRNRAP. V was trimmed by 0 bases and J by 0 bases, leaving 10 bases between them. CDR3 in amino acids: CASGLVIWGSTDTQYF. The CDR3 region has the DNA TGTGCTAGTGGTTTGGTAATCTGGGGAAGCACAGATACGCAGTATTTT.

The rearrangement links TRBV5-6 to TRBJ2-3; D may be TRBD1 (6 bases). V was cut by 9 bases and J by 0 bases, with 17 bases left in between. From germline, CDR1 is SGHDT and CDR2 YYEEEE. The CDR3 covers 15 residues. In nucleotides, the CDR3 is TGTGCCAATCACCGGGACATCGCTAGCACAGATACGCAGTATTTT. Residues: CANHRDIASTDTQYF. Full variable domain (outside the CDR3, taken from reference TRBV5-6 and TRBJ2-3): DAGVTQSPTHLIKTRGQQVTLRCSPKSGHDTVSWYQQALGQGPQFIFQYYEEEERQRGNFPDRFSGHQFPNYSSELNVNALLLGDSALYLCANHRDIASTDTQYFGPGTRLTVL.

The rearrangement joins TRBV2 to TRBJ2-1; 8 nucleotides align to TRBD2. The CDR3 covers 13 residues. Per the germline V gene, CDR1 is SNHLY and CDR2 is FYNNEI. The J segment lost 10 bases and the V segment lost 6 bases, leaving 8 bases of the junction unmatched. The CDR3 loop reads CASRIGLAKEQFF. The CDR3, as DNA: TGTGCCAGCAGGATTGGACTAGCCAAGGAGCAGTTCTTC.

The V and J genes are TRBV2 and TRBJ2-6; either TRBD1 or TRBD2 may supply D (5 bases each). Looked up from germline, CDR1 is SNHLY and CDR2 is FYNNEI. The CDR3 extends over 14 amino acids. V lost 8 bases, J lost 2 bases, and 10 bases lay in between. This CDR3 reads CASQLGAGANVLTF. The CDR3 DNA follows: TGTGCCAGCCAGCTGGGGGCTGGGGCCAACGTCCTGACTTTC. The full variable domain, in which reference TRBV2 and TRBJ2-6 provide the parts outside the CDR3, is EPEVTQTPSHQVTQMGQEVILRCVPISNHLYFYWYRQILGQKVEFLVSFYNNEISEKSEIFDDQFSVERPDGSNFTLKIRSTKLEDSAMYFCASQLGAGANVLTFGAGSRLTVL.

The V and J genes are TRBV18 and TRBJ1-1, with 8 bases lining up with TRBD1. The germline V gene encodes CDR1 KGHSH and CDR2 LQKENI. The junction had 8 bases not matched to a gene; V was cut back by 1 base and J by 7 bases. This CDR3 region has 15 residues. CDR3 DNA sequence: TGTGCCAGCTCACCACTCCAGGGGGCCGCATATGAAGCTTTCTTT. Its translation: CASSPLQGAAYEAFF. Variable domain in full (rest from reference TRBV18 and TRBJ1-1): NAGVMQNPRHLVRRRGQEARLRCSPMKGHSHVYWYRQLPEEGLKFMVYLQKENIIDESGMPKERFSAEFPKEGPSILRIQQVVRGDSAAYFCASSPLQGAAYEAFFGQGTRLTVV.

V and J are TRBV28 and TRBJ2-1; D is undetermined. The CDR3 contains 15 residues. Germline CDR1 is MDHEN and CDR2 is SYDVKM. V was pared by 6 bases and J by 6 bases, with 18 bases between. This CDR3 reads CASSRGPLSINEQFF. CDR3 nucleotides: TGTGCCAGCAGCCGCGGCCCTCTCTCGATCAATGAGCAGTTCTTC.

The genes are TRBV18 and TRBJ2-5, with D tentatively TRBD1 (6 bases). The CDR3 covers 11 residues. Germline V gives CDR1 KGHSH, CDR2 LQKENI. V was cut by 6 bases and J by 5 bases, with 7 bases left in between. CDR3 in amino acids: CASSQGETQYF. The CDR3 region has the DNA TGTGCCAGCTCCCAGGGGGAGACCCAGTACTTC.

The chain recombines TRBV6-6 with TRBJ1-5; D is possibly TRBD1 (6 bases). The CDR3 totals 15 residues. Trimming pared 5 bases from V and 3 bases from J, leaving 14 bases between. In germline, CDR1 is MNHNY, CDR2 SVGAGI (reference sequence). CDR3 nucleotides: TGTGCCAGCAGTCCAGGGGCCAGTTTCAATCAGCCCCAGCATTTT. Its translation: CASSPGASFNQPQHF.

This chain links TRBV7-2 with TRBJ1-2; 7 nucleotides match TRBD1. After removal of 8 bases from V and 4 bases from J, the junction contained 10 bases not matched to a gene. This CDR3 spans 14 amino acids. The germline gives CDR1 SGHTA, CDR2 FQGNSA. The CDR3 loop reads CASGEGQPIYGYTF. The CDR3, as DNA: TGTGCCAGCGGAGAGGGACAGCCGATCTATGGCTACACCTTC.

The CDR3 region has the DNA TGTGCCAGCACCGGGTTGGCGGCTAGCGGCCAATCGAGGACCCAGTACTTC. Encoded protein: CASTGLAASGQSRTQYF. The rearrangement joins TRBV2 to TRBJ2-5, with 7 bases fitting TRBD2. V gave up 7 bases and J gave up 7 bases; unmatched junction bases: 21. This CDR3 has 17 amino acids. The V gene's germline CDR1 is SNHLY and CDR2 FYNNEI.

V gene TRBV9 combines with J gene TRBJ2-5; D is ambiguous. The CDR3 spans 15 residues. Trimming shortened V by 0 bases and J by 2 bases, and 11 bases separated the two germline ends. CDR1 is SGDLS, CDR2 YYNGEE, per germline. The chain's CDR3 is CASSVERAAQETQYF. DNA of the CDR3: TGTGCCAGCAGCGTAGAAAGGGCGGCGCAAGAGACCCAGTACTTC.

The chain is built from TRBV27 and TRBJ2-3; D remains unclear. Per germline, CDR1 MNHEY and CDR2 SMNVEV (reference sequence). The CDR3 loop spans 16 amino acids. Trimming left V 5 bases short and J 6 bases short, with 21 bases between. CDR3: CASSALSLGDPDTQYF. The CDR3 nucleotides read TGTGCCAGCAGTGCTTTATCGCTCGGCGACCCGGATACGCAGTATTTT.

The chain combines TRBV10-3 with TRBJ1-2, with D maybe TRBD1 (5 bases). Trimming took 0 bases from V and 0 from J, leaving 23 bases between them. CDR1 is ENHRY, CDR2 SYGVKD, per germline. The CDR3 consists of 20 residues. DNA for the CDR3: TGTGCCATCAGTGAGTCGACGGGTATGATGGGACTTTCAGCTAACTATGGCTACACCTTC. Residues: CAISESTGMMGLSANYGYTF.

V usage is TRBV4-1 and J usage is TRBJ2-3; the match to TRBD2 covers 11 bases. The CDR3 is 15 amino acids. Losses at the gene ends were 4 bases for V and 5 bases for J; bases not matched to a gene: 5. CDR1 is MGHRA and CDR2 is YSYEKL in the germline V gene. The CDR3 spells CASSPEGLAVDTQYF. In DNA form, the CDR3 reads TGCGCCAGCAGCCCCGAGGGACTAGCGGTAGATACGCAGTATTTT.

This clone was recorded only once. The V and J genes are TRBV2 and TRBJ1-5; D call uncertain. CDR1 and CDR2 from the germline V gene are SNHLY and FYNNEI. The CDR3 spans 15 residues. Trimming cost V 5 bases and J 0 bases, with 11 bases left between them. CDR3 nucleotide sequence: TGTGCCAGCAGTACAGAATCCTTTAGCAATCAGCCCCAGCATTTT. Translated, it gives CASSTESFSNQPQHF.

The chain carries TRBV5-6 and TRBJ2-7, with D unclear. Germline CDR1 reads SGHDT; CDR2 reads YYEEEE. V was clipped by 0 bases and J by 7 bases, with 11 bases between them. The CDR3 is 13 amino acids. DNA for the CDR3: TGTGCCAGCAGCTTGGGGCGGTCTATTGAGCAGTACTTC. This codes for CASSLGRSIEQYF.

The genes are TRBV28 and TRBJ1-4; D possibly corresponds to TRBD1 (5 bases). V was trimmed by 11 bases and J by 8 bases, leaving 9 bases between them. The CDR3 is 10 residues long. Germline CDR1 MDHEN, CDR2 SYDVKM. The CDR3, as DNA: TGTGCCGGGGGGGGAGAAAAACTGTTTTTT. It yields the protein CAGGGEKLFF.

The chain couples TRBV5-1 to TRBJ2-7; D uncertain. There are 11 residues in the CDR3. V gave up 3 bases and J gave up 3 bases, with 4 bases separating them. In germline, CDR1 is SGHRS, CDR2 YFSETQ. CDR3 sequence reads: CASSWYYEQYF. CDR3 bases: TGCGCCAGCAGCTGGTACTACGAGCAGTACTTC.

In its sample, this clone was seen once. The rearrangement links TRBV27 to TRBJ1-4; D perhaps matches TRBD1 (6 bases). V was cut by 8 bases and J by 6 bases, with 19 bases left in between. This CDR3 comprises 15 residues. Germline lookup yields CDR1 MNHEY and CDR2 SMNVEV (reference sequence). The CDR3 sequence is CASSPDRGAYEKLFF. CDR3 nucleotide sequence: TGTGCCAGCTCTCCCGATCGGGGGGCCTATGAAAAACTGTTTTTT.

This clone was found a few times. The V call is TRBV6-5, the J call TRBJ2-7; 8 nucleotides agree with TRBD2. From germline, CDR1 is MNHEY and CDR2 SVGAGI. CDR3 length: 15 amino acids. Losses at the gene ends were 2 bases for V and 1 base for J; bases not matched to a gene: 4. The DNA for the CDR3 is TGTGCCAGCAGTTACCAGCGGGAGAGTTCCTACGAGCAGTACTTC. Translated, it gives CASSYQRESSYEQYF.

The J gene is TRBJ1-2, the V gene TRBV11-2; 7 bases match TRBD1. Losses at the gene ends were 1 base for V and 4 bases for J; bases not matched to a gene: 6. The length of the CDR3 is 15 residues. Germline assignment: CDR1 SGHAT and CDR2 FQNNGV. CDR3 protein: CASSLGRQGTYGYTF. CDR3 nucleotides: TGTGCCAGCAGCTTAGGCCGACAGGGAACCTATGGCTACACCTTC.